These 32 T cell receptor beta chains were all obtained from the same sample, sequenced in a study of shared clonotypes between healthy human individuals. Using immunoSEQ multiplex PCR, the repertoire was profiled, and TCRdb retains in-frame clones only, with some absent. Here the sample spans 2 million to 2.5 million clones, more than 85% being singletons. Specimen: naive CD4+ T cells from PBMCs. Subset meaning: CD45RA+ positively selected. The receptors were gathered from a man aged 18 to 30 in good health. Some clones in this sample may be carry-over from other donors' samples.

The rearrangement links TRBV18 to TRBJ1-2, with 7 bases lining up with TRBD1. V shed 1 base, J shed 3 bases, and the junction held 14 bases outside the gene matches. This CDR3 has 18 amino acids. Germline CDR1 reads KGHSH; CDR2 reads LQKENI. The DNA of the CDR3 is TGTGCCAGCTCACCACGACAGGGATTGCTCAGTGGTGACTATGGCTACACCTTC. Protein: CASSPRQGLLSGDYGYTF.

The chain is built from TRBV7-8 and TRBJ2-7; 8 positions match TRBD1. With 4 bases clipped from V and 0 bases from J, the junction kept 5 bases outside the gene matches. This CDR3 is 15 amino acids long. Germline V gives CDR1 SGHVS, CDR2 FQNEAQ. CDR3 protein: CASSSSQGASYEQYF. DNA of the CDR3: TGTGCCAGCAGCTCGAGCCAGGGGGCCTCCTACGAGCAGTACTTC.

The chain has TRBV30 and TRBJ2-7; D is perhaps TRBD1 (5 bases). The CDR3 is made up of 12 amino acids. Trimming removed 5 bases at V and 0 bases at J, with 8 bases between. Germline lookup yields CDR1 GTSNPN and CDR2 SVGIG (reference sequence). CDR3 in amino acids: CAWADSSYEQYF. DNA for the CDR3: TGTGCCTGGGCAGACAGCTCCTACGAGCAGTACTTC.

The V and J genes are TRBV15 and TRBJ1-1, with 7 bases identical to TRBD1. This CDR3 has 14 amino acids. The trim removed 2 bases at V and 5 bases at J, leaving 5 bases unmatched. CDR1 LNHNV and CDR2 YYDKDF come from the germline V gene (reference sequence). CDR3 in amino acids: CATSRTGAPTEAFF. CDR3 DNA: TGTGCCACCAGCAGAACAGGGGCGCCGACTGAAGCTTTCTTT.

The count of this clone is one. This chain's CDR3 is CASSLFLAGPSREQYF. CDR3 DNA sequence: TGTGCCAGCAGCTTATTTCTCGCGGGACCGTCCCGGGAGCAGTACTTC. The chain combines TRBV7-8 with TRBJ2-7; tentatively, D is TRBD2 (6 bases). Germline V gene data show CDR1 as SGHVS and CDR2 as FQNEAQ. The CDR3 is 16 residues long. The V end was cut by 2 bases, the J end by 7 bases, with 21 bases between.

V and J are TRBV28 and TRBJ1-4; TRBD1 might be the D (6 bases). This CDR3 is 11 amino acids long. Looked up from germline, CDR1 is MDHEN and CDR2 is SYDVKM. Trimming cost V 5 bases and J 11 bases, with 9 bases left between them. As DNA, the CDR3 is TGTGCCAGCAGTAGTACAGGGAAACTGTTTTTT. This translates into CASSSTGKLFF.

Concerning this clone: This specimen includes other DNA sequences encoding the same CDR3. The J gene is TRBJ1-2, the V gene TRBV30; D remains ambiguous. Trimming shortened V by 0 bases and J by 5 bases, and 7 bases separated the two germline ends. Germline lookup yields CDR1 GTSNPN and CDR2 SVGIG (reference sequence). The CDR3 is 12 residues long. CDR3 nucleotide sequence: TGTGCCTGGAGTGTAAAGGGATATGGCTACACCTTC. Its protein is CAWSVKGYGYTF.

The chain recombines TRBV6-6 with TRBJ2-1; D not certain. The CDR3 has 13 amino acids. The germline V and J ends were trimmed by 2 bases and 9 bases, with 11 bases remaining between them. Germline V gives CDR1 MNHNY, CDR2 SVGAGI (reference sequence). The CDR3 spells CASSYPVKGEQFF. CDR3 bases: TGTGCCAGCAGTTACCCCGTCAAAGGTGAGCAGTTCTTC.

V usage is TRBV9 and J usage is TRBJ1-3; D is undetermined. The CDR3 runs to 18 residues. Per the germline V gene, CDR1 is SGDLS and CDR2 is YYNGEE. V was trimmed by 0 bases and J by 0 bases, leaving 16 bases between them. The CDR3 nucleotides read TGTGCCAGCAGCGTAGGAGGTGTCGGCGGTTCCTCTGGAAACACCATATATTTT. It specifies CASSVGGVGGSSGNTIYF.

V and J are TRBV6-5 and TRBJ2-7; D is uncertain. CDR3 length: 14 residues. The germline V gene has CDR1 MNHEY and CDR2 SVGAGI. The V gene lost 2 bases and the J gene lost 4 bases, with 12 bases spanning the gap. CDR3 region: CASSYRDLAYEQYF. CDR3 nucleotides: TGTGCCAGCAGTTACCGTGACTTGGCGTACGAGCAGTACTTC.

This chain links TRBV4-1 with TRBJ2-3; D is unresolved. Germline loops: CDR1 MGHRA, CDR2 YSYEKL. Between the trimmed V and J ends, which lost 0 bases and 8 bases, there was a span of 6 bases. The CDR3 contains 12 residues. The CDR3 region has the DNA TGCGCCAGCAGCCAAGATGGCGGTACGCAGTATTTT. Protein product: CASSQDGGTQYF.

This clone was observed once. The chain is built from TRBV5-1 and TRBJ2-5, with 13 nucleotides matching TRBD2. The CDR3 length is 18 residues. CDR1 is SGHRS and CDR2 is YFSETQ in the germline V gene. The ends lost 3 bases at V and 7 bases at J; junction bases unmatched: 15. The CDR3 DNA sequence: TGCGCCAGCAGCTCATCGACCGGGACTAGCGGGATTGGTGGGACCCAGTACTTC. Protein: CASSSSTGTSGIGGTQYF.

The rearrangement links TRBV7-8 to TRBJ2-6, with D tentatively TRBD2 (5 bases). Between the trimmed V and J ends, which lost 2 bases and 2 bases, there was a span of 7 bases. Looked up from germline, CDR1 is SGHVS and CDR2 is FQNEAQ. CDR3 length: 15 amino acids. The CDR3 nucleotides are TGTGCCAGCAGCTTACTCGGGACTGGGGCCAACGTCCTGACTTTC. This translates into CASSLLGTGANVLTF.

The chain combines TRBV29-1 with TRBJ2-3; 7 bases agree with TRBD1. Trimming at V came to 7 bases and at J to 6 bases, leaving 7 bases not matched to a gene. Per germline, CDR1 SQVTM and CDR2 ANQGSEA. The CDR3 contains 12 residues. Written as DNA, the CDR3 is TGCAGCGGGAATACAGGGGCCGATACGCAGTATTTT. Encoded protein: CSGNTGADTQYF.

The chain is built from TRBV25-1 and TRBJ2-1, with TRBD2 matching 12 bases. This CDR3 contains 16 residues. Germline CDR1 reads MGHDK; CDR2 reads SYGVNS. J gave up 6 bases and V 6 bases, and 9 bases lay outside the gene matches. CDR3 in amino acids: CASSPRTSGMVNEQFF. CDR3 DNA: TGTGCCAGCAGCCCCCGGACTAGCGGGATGGTCAATGAGCAGTTCTTC.

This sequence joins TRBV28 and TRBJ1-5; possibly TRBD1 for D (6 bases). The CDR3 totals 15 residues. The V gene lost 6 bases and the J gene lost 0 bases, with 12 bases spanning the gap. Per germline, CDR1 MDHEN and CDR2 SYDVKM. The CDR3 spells CASRPGTSSNQPQHF. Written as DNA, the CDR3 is TGTGCCAGCAGGCCCGGGACATCTAGCAATCAGCCCCAGCATTTT. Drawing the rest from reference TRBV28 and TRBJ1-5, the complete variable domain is DVKVTQSSRYLVKRTGEKVFLECVQDMDHENMFWYRQDPGLGLRLIYFSYDVKMKEKGDIPEGYSVSREKKERFSLILESASTNQTSMYLCASRPGTSSNQPQHFGDGTRLSIL.

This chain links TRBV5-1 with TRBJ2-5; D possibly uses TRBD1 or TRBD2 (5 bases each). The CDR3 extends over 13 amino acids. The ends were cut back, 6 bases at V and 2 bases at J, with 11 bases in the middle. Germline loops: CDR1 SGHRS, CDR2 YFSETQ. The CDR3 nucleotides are TGCGCCAGCAACCCTGGGGGACAAGAGACCCAGTACTTC. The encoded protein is CASNPGGQETQYF.

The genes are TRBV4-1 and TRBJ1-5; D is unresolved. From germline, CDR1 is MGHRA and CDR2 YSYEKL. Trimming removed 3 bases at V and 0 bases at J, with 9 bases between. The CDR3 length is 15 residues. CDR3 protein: CASSQTDYSNQPQHF. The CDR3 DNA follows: TGCGCCAGCAGCCAGACGGATTATAGCAATCAGCCCCAGCATTTT.

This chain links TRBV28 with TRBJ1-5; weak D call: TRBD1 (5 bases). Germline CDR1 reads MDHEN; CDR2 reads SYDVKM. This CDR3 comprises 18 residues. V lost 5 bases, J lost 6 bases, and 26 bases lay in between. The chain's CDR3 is CASSPTGIFARGGQPQHF. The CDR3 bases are TGTGCCAGCAGTCCAACCGGGATCTTCGCTCGGGGGGGTCAGCCCCAGCATTTT.

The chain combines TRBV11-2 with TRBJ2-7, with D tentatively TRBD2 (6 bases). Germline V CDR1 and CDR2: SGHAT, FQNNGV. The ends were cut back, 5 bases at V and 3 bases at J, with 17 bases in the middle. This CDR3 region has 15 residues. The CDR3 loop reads CASSPGVEGRYEQYF. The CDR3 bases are TGTGCCAGCAGCCCGGGGGTGGAAGGGCGCTACGAGCAGTACTTC.

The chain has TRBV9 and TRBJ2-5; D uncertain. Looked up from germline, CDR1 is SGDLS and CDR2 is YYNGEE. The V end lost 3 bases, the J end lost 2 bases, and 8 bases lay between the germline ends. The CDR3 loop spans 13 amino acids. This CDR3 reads CASSGTGQETQYF. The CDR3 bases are TGTGCCAGCAGCGGCACTGGGCAAGAGACCCAGTACTTC. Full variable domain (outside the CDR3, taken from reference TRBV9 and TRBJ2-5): DSGVTQTPKHLITATGQRVTLRCSPRSGDLSVYWYQQSLDQGLQFLIQYYNGEERAKGNILERFSAQQFPDLHSELNLSSLELGDSALYFCASSGTGQETQYFGPGTRLLVL.

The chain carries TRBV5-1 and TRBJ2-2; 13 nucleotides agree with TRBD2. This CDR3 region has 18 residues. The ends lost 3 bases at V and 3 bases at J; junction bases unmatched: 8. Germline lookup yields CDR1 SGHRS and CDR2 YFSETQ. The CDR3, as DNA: TGCGCCAGCAGCTCCGGGACTAGCGGGAAGGGGGACACCGGGGAGCTGTTTTTT. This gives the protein CASSSGTSGKGDTGELFF. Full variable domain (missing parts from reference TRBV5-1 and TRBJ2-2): KAGVTQTPRYLIKTRGQQVTLSCSPISGHRSVSWYQQTPGQGLQFLFEYFSETQRNKGNFPGRFSGRQFSNSRSEMNVSTLELGDSALYLCASSSGTSGKGDTGELFFGEGSRLTVL.

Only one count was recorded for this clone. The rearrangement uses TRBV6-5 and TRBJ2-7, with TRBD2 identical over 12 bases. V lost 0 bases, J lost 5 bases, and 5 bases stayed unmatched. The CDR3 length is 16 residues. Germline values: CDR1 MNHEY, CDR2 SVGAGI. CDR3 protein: CASSYSRTSGTHEQYF. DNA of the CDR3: TGTGCCAGCAGTTACTCGCGGACTAGCGGGACCCACGAGCAGTACTTC.

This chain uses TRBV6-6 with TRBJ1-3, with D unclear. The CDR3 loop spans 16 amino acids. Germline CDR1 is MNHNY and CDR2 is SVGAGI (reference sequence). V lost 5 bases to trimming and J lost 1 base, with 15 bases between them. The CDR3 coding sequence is TGTGCCAGCAGTGGAGATCCCAGGACGTCTGGAAACACCATATATTTT. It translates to CASSGDPRTSGNTIYF.

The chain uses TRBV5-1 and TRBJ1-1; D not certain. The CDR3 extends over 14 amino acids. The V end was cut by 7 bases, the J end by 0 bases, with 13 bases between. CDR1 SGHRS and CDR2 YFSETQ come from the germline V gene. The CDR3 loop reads CASGMSVMNTEAFF. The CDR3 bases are TGCGCCAGCGGAATGTCCGTTATGAACACTGAAGCTTTCTTT.

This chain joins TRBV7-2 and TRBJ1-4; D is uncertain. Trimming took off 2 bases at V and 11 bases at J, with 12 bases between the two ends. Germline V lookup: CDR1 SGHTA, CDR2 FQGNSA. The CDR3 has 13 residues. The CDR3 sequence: CASSLSGARKLFF. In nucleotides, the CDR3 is TGTGCCAGCAGCTTAAGCGGCGCCCGTAAACTGTTTTTT.

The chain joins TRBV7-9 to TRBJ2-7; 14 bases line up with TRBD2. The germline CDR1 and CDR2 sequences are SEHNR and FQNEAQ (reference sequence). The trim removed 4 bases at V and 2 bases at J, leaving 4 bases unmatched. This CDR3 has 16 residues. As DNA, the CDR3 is TGTGCCAGCAGCTGGACTAGCGGGAGGTTACCCTACGAGCAGTACTTC. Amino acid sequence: CASSWTSGRLPYEQYF. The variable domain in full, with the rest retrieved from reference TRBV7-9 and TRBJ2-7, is DTGVSQNPRHKITKRGQNVTFRCDPISEHNRLYWYRQTLGQGPEFLTYFQNEAQLEKSRLLSDRFSAERPKGSFSTLEIQRTEQGDSAMYLCASSWTSGRLPYEQYFGPGTRLTVT.

The CDR3 sequence: CARRGDRSLNIQYF. The CDR3 nucleotides are TGTGCCAGAAGGGGGGACAGAAGCCTAAACATTCAGTACTTC. V gene TRBV5-3 combines with J gene TRBJ2-4; 7 nucleotides align to TRBD1. TRBV5-3 is labeled an ORF, and its function is uncertain. The CDR3 sequence is 14 residues long. Trimming removed 5 bases from V and 6 bases from J; junction bases left unmatched: 8.

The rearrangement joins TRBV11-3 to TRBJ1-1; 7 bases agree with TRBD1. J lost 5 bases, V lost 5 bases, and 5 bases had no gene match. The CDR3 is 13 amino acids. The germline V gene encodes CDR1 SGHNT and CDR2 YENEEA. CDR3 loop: CASSPRTGTEAFF. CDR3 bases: TGTGCCAGCAGCCCAAGGACAGGAACTGAAGCTTTCTTT.

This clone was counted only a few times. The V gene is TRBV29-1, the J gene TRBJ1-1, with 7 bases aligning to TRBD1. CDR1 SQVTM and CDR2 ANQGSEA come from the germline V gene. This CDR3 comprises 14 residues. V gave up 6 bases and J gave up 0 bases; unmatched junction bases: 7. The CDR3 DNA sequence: TGCAGCGTCACCCGGGACAGTTTGAACACTGAAGCTTTCTTT. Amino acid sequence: CSVTRDSLNTEAFF.

CDR3 in amino acids: CASSVQGTGANVLTF. CDR3 bases: TGTGCCAGCAGTGTACAGGGAACTGGGGCCAACGTCCTGACTTTC. The gene calls are TRBV6-1 and TRBJ2-6, with a tentative D call TRBD1 (6 bases). V lost 4 bases and J lost 2, with 9 bases in between. This CDR3 contains 15 residues. Germline CDR1 reads MNHNS; CDR2 reads SASEGT.

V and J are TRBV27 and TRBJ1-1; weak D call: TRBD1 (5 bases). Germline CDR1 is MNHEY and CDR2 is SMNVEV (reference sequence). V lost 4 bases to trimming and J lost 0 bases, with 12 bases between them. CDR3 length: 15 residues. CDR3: CASSSRQNMNTEAFF. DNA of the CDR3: TGTGCCAGCAGTTCCCGACAGAACATGAACACTGAAGCTTTCTTT.